The clone carrying this TCR beta chain was seen a single time. This record comes from a study of neoadjuvant anti-PD-1 for oral cavity cancer. The sample's time point: after neoadjuvant nivolumab, at surgical resection. Patients had HPV-negative, locally advanced oral cavity squamous cell carcinoma. Profiled with immunoSEQ multiplex PCR; TCRdb holds only in-frame clones, not every one. In the table there are 35,000 to 40,000 clones, over 30% of which are singletons. The TCR sequence derives from a person between 35 and 79 years old with oral cavity squamous cell carcinoma. The sequencing used tumor tissue, collected after nivolumab (anti-PD-1) treatment.

CDR3 in DNA: TGTGCCAGCAGGGGGACTCCGAGCCCCTACGAGCAGTACTTC. Its protein product is CASRGTPSPYEQYF. V usage is TRBV11-2 and J usage is TRBJ2-7; perhaps TRBD2 as D (6 bases). CDR3 length: 14 amino acids. The germline gives CDR1 SGHAT, CDR2 FQNNGV. The germline V and J ends were trimmed by 6 bases and 2 bases, with 14 bases remaining between them.